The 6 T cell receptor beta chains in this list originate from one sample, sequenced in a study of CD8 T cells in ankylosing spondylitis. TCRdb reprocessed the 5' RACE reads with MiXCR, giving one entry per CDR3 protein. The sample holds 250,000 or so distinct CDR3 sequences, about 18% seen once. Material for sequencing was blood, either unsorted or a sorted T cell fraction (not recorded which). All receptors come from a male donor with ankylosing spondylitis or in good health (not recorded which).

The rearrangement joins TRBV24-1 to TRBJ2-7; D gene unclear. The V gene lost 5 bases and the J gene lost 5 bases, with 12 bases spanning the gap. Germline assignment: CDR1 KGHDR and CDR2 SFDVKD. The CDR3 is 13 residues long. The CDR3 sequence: CATSGSQSDEQYF. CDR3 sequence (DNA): TGTGCCACCAGTGGATCACAGTCGGACGAGCAGTACTTC.

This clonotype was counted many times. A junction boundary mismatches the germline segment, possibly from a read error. The CDR3 nucleotides read TGTGCCAGCGGTTACCAGCCCCAGCATTTT. Translating gives CASGYQPQHF. This chain links TRBV6-2 or TRBV6-3 with TRBJ1-5; no reliable D call. The CDR3 has 10 residues. The germline CDR1 and CDR2 sequences are MNHEY and SVGEGT.

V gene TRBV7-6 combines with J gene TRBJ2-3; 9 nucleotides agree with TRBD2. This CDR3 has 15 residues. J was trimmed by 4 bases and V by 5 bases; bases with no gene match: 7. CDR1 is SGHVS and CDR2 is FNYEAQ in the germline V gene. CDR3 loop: CASSDSGRGADTQYF. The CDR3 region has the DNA TGTGCCAGCAGCGATAGCGGGAGAGGGGCAGATACGCAGTATTTT.

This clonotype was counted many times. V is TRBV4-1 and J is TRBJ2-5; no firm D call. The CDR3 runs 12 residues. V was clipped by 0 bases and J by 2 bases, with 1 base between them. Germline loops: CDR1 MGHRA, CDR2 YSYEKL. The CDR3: CASSQDQETQYF. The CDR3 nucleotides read TGCGCCAGCAGCCAAGATCAAGAGACCCAGTACTTC.

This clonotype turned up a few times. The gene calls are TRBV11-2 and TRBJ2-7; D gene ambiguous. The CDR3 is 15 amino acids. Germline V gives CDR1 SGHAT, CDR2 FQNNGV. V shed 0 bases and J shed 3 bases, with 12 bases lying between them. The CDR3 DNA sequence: TGTGCCAGCAGCTTAGAAGGGTCGTTAAACTACGAGCAGTACTTC. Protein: CASSLEGSLNYEQYF.

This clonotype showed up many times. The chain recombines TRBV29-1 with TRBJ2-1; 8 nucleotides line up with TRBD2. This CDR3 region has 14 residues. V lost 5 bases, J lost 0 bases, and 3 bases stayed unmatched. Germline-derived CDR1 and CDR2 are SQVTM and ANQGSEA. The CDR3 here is CSVLAGSSYNEQFF. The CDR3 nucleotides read TGCAGCGTTCTAGCGGGTAGCTCCTACAATGAGCAGTTCTTC.